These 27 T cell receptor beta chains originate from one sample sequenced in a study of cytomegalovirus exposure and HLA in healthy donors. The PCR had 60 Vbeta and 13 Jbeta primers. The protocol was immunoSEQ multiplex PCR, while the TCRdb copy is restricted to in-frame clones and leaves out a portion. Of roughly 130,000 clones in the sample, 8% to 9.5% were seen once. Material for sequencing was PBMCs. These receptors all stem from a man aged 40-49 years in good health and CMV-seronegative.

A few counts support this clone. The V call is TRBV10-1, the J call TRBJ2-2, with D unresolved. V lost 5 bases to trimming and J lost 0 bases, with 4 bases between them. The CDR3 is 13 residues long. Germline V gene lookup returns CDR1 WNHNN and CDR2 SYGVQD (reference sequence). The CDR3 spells CASSSANTGELFF. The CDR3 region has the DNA TGCGCCAGCAGTTCCGCGAACACCGGGGAGCTGTTTTTT.

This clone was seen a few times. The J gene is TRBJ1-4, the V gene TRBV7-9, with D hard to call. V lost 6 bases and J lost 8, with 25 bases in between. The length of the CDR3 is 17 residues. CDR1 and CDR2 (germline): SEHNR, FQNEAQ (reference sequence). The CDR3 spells CASSEPPLGRRGEKLFF. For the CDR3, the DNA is TGTGCCAGCAGTGAGCCCCCTTTGGGCAGGCGCGGGGAAAAACTGTTTTTT.

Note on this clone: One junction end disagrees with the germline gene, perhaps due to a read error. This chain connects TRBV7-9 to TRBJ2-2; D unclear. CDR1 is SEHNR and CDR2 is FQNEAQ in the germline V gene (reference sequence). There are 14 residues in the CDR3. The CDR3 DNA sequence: TGTGCCAGCAGCTTAACAGAGAACATCGGGGAGCTGTTTTTT. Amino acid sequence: CASSLTENIGELFF.

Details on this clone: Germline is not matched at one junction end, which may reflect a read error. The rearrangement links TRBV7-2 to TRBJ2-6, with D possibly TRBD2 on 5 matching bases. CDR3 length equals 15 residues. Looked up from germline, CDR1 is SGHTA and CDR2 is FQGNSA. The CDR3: CAGSLGASGANVLTF. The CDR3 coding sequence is TGTGCCGGCAGCTTGGGAGCCTCTGGGGCCAACGTCCTGACTTTC.

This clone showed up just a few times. CDR3 region: CASSYRGGPDEQYF. The DNA of the CDR3 is TGTGCCAGCAGTTACCGGGGGGGCCCCGACGAGCAGTACTTC. This chain links TRBV6-5 with TRBJ2-7; 8 bases fit TRBD2. The germline V gene encodes CDR1 MNHEY and CDR2 SVGAGI. The junction had 5 bases not matched to a gene; V was cut back by 2 bases and J by 5 bases. The length of the CDR3 is 14 residues.

For the CDR3, the DNA is TGTGCCAGCAGCCCCAGCGGGGGGCCAATCTACGAGCAGTACTTC. Translating gives CASSPSGGPIYEQYF. The rearrangement uses TRBV7-2 and TRBJ2-7, with 9 bases fitting TRBD2. The CDR3 totals 15 residues. CDR1 is SGHTA, CDR2 FQGNSA, per germline. V was pared by 5 bases and J by 3 bases, with 8 bases of the junction left unmatched.

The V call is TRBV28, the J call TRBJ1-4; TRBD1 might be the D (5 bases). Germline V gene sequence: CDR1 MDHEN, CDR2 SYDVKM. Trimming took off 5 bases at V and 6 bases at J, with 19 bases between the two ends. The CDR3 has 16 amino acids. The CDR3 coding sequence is TGTGCCAGCAGTCCGATTCGTCCCTCGGGGGATGAAAAACTGTTTTTT. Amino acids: CASSPIRPSGDEKLFF.

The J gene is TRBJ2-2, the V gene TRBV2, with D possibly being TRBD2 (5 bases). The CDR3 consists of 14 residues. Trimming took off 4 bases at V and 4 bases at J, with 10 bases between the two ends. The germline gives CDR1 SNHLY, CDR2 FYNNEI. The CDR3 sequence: CASSVDRGTGELFF. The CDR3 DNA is TGTGCCAGCAGTGTGGACCGGGGCACCGGGGAGCTGTTTTTT.

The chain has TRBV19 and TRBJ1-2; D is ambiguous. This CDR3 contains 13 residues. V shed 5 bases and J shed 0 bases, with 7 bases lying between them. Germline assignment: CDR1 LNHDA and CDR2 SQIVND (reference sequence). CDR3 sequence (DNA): TGTGCCAGTAGTCAGACATCTAACTATGGCTACACCTTC. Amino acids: CASSQTSNYGYTF.

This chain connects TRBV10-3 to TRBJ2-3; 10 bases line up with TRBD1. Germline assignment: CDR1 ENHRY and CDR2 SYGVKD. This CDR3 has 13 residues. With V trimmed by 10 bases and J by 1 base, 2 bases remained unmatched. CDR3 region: CATGTGGTDTQYF. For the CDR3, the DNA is TGTGCCACCGGGACAGGGGGCACAGATACGCAGTATTTT.

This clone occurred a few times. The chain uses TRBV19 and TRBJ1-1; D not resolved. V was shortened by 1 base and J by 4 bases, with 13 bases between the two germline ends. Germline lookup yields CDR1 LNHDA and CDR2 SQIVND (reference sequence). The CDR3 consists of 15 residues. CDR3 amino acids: CASSIAGVLPTEAFF. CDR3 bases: TGTGCCAGTAGTATAGCGGGAGTCCTTCCCACTGAAGCTTTCTTT.

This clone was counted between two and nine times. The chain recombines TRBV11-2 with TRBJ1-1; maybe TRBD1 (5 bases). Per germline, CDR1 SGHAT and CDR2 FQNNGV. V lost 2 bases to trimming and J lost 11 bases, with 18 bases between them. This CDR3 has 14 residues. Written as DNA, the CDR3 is TGTGCCAGCAGCTTACCCTATGGGGGGGGAGAGGCTTTCTTT. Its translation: CASSLPYGGGEAFF.

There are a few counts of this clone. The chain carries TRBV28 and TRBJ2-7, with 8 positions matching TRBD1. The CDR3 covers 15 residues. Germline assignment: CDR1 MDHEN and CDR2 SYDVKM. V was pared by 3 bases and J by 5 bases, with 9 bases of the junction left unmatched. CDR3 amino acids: CASSFHGQGLNEQYF. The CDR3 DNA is TGTGCCAGCAGTTTTCACGGACAGGGTTTAAACGAGCAGTACTTC.

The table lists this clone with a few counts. DNA for the CDR3: TGTGCCACCAGCAGAAATCGACAGGGTTACGAGCAGTACTTC. As protein: CATSRNRQGYEQYF. V is TRBV15 and J is TRBJ2-7; 7 nucleotides match TRBD1. The CDR3 has 14 amino acids. With V trimmed by 2 bases and J by 4 bases, 5 bases remained unmatched. Germline V gene sequence: CDR1 LNHNV, CDR2 YYDKDF (reference sequence).

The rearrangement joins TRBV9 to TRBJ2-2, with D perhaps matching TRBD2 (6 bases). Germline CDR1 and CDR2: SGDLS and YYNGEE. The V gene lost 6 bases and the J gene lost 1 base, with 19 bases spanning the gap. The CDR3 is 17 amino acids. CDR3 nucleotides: TGTGCCAGCACCTCCCCTCAGGGCGGGATGAACACCGGGGAGCTGTTTTTT. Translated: CASTSPQGGMNTGELFF. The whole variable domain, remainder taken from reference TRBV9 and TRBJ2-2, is DSGVTQTPKHLITATGQRVTLRCSPRSGDLSVYWYQQSLDQGLQFLIQYYNGEERAKGNILERFSAQQFPDLHSELNLSSLELGDSALYFCASTSPQGGMNTGELFFGEGSRLTVL.

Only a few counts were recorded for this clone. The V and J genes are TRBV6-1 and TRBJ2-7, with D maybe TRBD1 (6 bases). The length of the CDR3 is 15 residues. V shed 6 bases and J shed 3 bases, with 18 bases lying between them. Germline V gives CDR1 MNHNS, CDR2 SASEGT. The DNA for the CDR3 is TGTGCCAGCAGAAGAACCGGGACACGGGACTACGAGCAGTACTTC. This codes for CASRRTGTRDYEQYF.

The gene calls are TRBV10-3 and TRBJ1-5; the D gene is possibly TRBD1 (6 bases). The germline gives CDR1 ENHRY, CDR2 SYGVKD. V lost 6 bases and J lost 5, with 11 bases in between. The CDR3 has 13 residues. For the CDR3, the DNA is TGTGCCATCAGCGTGGACAGTGATCAGCCCCAGCATTTT. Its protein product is CAISVDSDQPQHF.

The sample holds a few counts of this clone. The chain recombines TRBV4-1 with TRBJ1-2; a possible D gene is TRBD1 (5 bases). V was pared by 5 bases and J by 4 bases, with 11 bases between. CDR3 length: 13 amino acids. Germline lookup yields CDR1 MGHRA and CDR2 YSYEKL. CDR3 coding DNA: TGCGCCAGCAGCTCCAGGGATACCTATGGCTACACCTTC. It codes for CASSSRDTYGYTF.

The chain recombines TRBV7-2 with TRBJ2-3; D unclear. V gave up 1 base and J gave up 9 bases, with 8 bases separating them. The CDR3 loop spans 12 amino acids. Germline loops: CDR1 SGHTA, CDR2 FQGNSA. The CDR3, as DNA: TGTGCCAGCAGCTTAGTCCCTCTAACGCAGTATTTT. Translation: CASSLVPLTQYF.

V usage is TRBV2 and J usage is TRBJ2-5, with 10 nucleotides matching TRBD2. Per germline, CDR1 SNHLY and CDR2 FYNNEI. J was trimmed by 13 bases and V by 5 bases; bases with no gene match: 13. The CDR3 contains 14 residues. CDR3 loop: CASSIRTSGGAGYF. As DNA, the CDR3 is TGTGCCAGCAGTATTCGGACTAGCGGTGGGGCAGGGTACTTC.

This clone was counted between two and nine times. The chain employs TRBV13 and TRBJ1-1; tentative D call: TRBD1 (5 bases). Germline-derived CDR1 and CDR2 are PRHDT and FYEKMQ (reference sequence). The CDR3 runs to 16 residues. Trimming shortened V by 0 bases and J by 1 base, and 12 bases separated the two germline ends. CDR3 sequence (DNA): TGTGCCAGCAGCTTAGGACGTCGGGGGGAGAACACTGAAGCTTTCTTT. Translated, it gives CASSLGRRGENTEAFF.

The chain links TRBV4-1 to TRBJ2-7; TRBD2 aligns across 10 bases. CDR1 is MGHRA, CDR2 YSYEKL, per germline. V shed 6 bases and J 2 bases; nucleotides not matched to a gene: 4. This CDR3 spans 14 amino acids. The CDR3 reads CASRAAGGPYEQYF. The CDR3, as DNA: TGCGCCAGCAGGGCAGCGGGGGGGCCCTACGAGCAGTACTTC.

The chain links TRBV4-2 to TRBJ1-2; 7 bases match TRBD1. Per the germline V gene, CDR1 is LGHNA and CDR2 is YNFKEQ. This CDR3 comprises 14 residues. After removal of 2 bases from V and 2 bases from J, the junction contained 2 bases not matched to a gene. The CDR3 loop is CASSQLTGNYGYTF. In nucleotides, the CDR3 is TGTGCCAGCAGCCAACTGACAGGGAACTATGGCTACACCTTC.

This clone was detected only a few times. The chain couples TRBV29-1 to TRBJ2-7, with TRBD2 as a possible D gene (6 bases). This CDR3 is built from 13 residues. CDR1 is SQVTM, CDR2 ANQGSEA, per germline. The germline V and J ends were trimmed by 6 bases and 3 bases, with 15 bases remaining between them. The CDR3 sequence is CSVKEGGGYEQYF. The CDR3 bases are TGCAGCGTCAAGGAGGGTGGAGGCTACGAGCAGTACTTC.

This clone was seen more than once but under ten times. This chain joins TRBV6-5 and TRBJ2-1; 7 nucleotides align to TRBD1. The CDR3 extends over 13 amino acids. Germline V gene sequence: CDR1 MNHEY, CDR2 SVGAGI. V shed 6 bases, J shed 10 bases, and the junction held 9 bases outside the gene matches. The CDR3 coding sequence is TGTGCCAGCAGCCCGACAGGGAAGAGGGAGCAGTTCTTC. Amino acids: CASSPTGKREQFF.

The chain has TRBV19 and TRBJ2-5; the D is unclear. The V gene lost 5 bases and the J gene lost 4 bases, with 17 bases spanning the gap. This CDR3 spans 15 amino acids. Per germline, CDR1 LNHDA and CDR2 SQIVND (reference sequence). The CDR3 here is CASSPFLRSPETQYF. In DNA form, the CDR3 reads TGTGCCAGTAGTCCGTTCTTGAGGTCCCCAGAGACCCAGTACTTC.

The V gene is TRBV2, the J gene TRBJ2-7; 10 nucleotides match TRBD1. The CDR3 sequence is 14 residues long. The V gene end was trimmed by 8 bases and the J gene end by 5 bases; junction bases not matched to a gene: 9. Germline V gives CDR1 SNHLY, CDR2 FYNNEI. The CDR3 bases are TGTGCCAGCGACCCGGGACAGGGGCTCCACGAGCAGTACTTC. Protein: CASDPGQGLHEQYF.